The clone carrying this TCR beta chain has only a few counts. The antigen is undetermined. PCR used 60 Vbeta primers and 13 Jbeta primers. As processed by the authors: A later analysis counted 65 million to 90 million unique TCR beta chains, around 11 million shared. Sequencing used immunoSEQ multiplex PCR; TCRdb keeps in-frame clones, though not all of them. V, J and clone size derive from that table, while D and trimming were established from the DNA sequence. The table lists about 130,000 clones, 80% to 85% of them singletons. V shed 4 bases, J shed 6 bases, and the junction held 9 bases outside the gene matches. CDR1 and CDR2 from the germline V gene are LGHNA and YSLEER. The CDR3 extends over 15 amino acids. This sample was included in a study of cytomegalovirus exposure and HLA in healthy donors. Findings and limits, study-wide: A previous analysis found most TCR beta V segments productive roughly 90% or roughly 30% of the time. In a later analysis, TCR association rates varied by HLA locus: DRB1 most, HLA-C fewest. Among CMV-associated TCR beta chains, most appeared HLA-restricted in a later analysis.

This TCR derives from a boy younger than 18 in good health and CMV-seronegative. The sequenced material came from PBMCs. The rearrangement links TRBV4-3 to TRBJ2-7; 10 bases align to TRBD2. CDR3 in DNA: TGCGCCAGCAGCCCACCAGGGACTAGCGTCTCCGAGCAGTACTTC. This encodes CASSPPGTSVSEQYF.